This T cell receptor (beta chain) stems from a study of T cell changes during pregnancy in multiple sclerosis. The V gene lost 2 bases and the J gene lost 5 bases, with 15 bases spanning the gap. CDR1 is SGHTA, CDR2 FQGNSA, per germline. There are 15 residues in the CDR3. Data came from immunoSEQ multiplex PCR; TCRdb stores just in-frame clones and leaves some out. The sample lists more than 70,000 clones, approximately 90% occurring once. The origin of this receptor is a female donor with multiple sclerosis, enrolled in a pregnancy study. Sample: peripheral blood, taken before pregnancy. J is TRBJ1-1 and V is TRBV7-2, with TRBD1 as a possible D gene (6 bases). CDR3 sequence: CASSLLGRGSTEAFF. The CDR3 DNA sequence: TGTGCCAGCAGCTTATTGGGCAGGGGTAGTACTGAAGCTTTCTTT.